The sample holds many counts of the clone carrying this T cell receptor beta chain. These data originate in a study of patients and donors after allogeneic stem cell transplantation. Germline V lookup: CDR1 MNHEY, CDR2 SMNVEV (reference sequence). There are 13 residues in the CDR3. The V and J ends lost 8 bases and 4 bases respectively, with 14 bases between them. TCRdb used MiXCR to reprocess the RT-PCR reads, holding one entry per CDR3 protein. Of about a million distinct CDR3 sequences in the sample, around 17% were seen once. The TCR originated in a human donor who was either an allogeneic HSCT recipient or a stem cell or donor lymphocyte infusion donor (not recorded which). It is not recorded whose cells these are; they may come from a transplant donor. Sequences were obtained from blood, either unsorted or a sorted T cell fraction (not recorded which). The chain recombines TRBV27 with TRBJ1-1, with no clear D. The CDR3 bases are TGTGCCAGCTTTAGGTCGAGTGGCACTGAAGCTTTCTTT. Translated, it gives CASFRSSGTEAFF.